This section outlines one T cell receptor (beta chain) sequence together with its context. Its antigen is not identified. This sample stems from a study of cytomegalovirus exposure and HLA in healthy donors. For the study at large: An earlier analysis identified 120 million or so unique TCR beta sequences in about 200 million T cells.

Trimming left V 2 bases short and J 2 bases short, with 14 bases between. The CDR3 runs to 16 residues. Germline V CDR1 and CDR2: SEHNR, FQNEAQ (reference sequence). At collection, donors were nominally healthy, but unrecorded immune exposures were probable. General observations from the study: There were some public TCRs occurring in many donors, but most TCR sequences were rare.

Primers for the PCR totalled 60 Vbeta and 13 Jbeta. The table came from immunoSEQ multiplex PCR; TCRdb's copy has only in-frame clones and leaves some out. The data show over 75,000 clones, about 79% seen once. This chain joins TRBV7-9 and TRBJ2-3; a weak D match, TRBD1 (6 bases). Sequencing input: PBMCs. This clonotype was obtained from a male donor in good health and CMV-seropositive. CDR3 residues: CASSLWGRTDTDTQYF. DNA of the CDR3: TGTGCCAGCAGCTTATGGGGTCGGACAGACACAGATACGCAGTATTTT.